This T cell receptor (beta chain) was observed in a study of CD8 T cells in Susac syndrome. Whole-study context: Blood was drawn from patients with Susac syndrome. At that point, they were therapy-naive, on corticosteroids, or on intravenous immunoglobulin alone. Study-wide results and caveats: Regarding the TCR sequencing and HLA analysis, the study admitted that a relatively small number of individuals were involved.

The count of this clonotype is one. Its antigen is undetermined. Per the germline V gene, CDR1 is SGHDT and CDR2 is YYEEEE. CDR3 size: 15 residues. Deletions cut 0 bases from V and 4 bases from J, with 11 bases between. RNA was extracted with the RNeasy kit, and a quantity of roughly 0.45 to 1 ug was reverse transcribed using random hexamers. It was immunoSEQ multiplex PCR that amplified TCR beta CDR3 across 54 Vbeta and 13 Jbeta. From the immunoSEQ multiplex PCR reads, TCRdb called clonotypes with MiXCR, one entry per CDR3 protein. The sample yields fewer than 200,000 distinct CDR3 sequences, 94% seen once.

The chain employs TRBV5-6 and TRBJ1-5; D uncertain. The source of this sequence is a human donor with Susac syndrome. Input material: CD4+ T cells from PBMCs. CDR3 in amino acids: CASSLGEVRNQPQHF. CDR3 nucleotides: TGTGCCAGCAGCTTGGGTGAAGTGAGAAATCAGCCCCAGCATTTT.